These T cell receptor beta chains were read from a single sample in a study of CD8+ T cells in alopecia areata. The table came from immunoSEQ multiplex PCR; TCRdb's copy has only in-frame clones and leaves some out. Here the sample spans around 120,000 clones, under 65% being singletons. The sample consisted of CD4+ T cells sorted from blood, taken at week 4, from a patient treated with tofacitinib. These receptors all come from a human donor with alopecia areata. CDR3s include the opening cysteine and the closing phenylalanine or tryptophan. Each record gives: D gene, clone size, V gene, J gene, CDR3 protein, CDR3 DNA. D genes are given only for firm matches. Rows give clone size only sometimes, using once, few, many, or a class for an expanded clone.

D: TRBD1; size: NA; V: TRBV5-1; J: TRBJ2-2; CDR3: CASSGKTGAGGELFF; DNA: TGCGCCAGCAGCGGAAAGACAGGGGCCGGCGGGGAGCTGTTTTTT
D: NA; size: NA; V: TRBV5-1; J: TRBJ1-4; CDR3: CASRADGGATNEKLFF; DNA: TGCGCCAGCAGGGCGGACGGAGGAGCAACTAATGAAAAACTGTTTTTT
D: NA; size: NA; V: TRBV29-1; J: TRBJ2-4; CDR3: CSKTGKRGGNIQYF; DNA: TGCAGCAAAACAGGGAAGCGGGGCGGGAACATTCAGTACTTC
D: TRBD2; size: NA; V: TRBV4-1; J: TRBJ2-7; CDR3: CASSQDGRGSTYEQYF; DNA: TGCGCCAGCAGCCAAGATGGGCGCGGGAGTACCTACGAGCAGTACTTC
D: TRBD2; size: NA; V: TRBV7-2; J: TRBJ2-1; CDR3: CASSPGTSFYEQFF; DNA: TGTGCCAGCAGCCCTGGGACTAGCTTCTATGAGCAGTTCTTC
D: TRBD2; size: once; V: TRBV10-3; J: TRBJ2-1; CDR3: CAISENAGDAYNEQFF; DNA: TGTGCCATCAGTGAGAATGCGGGGGACGCCTACAATGAGCAGTTCTTC
D: NA; size: few; V: TRBV29-1; J: TRBJ1-1; CDR3: CSVGRDSTEAFF; DNA: TGCAGCGTTGGGCGTGACTCCACTGAAGCTTTCTTT
D: TRBD1; size: NA; V: TRBV7-2; J: TRBJ2-1; CDR3: CASRRDRGVRNEQFF; DNA: TGTGCCAGCAGGAGGGACAGGGGGGTTAGGAATGAGCAGTTCTTC
D: NA; size: few; V: TRBV29-1; J: TRBJ2-1; CDR3: CSVSPRTYNEQFF; DNA: TGCAGCGTTAGTCCCAGGACCTACAATGAGCAGTTCTTC
D: NA; size: NA; V: TRBV30; J: TRBJ1-2; CDR3: CAWSQSPYGYTF; DNA: TGTGCCTGGAGTCAATCCCCCTATGGCTACACCTTC
D: NA; size: few; V: TRBV5-1; J: TRBJ2-4; CDR3: CASSLDPLVWPSKNIQYF; DNA: TGCGCCAGCAGCTTGGATCCTCTTGTGTGGCCGAGTAAAAACATTCAGTACTTC
D: NA; size: once; V: TRBV2; J: TRBJ1-5; CDR3: CASSYSGFQGFNSNQPQHF; DNA: TGTGCCAGCAGTTACTCAGGCTTTCAAGGCTTCAATAGCAATCAGCCCCAGCATTTT
D: NA; size: NA; V: TRBV6-5; J: TRBJ1-4; CDR3: CASSYSVGNEKLFF; DNA: TGTGCCAGCAGTTATTCGGTGGGCAATGAAAAACTGTTTTTT
D: NA; size: NA; V: TRBV25-1; J: TRBJ1-5; CDR3: CASSESGGDQPQHF; DNA: TGTGCCAGCAGTGAATCGGGGGGAGACCAGCCCCAGCATTTT
D: NA; size: few; V: TRBV5-1; J: TRBJ2-3; CDR3: CASSLSTDTQYF; DNA: TGCGCCAGCAGCTTAAGCACAGATACGCAGTATTTT
D: TRBD2; size: NA; V: TRBV15; J: TRBJ2-1; CDR3: CATSISREGSDEQFF; DNA: TGTGCCACCAGCATCTCCAGGGAGGGGAGCGATGAGCAGTTCTTC
D: NA; size: NA; V: TRBV13; J: TRBJ2-1; CDR3: CASSLYYGGTASIEQFF; DNA: TGTGCCAGCAGCTTATATTATGGCGGGACCGCCTCCATTGAGCAGTTCTTC
D: NA; size: NA; V: TRBV20-1; J: TRBJ1-2; CDR3: CIPYTNYGYTF; DNA: TGCATCCCCTACACAAATTATGGCTACACCTTC
D: TRBD1; size: NA; V: TRBV30; J: TRBJ1-1; CDR3: CAWSEAQGAAFF; DNA: TGTGCCTGGAGTGAGGCACAGGGGGCAGCTTTCTTT
D: TRBD1; size: NA; V: TRBV7-2; J: TRBJ1-2; CDR3: CASSLWTGNEACTF; DNA: TGTGCCAGCAGCCTTTGGACAGGGAATGAGGCCTGCACCTTC
D: NA; size: few; V: TRBV4-2; J: TRBJ2-7; CDR3: CASSQGTATYEQYF; DNA: TGTGCCAGCAGTCAGGGAACTGCGACCTACGAGCAGTACTTC
D: TRBD2; size: NA; V: TRBV5-1; J: TRBJ2-1; CDR3: CASSPIAGGGGNEQFF; DNA: TGCGCCAGCAGCCCCATAGCGGGAGGGGGAGGAAATGAGCAGTTCTTC
D: TRBD1; size: NA; V: TRBV4-3; J: TRBJ2-4; CDR3: CASSQGGSTGKNIQYF; DNA: TGCGCCAGCAGCCAAGGGGGGTCGACAGGGAAAAACATTCAGTACTTC